What follows are 32 T cell receptor beta chains derived from one specimen sequenced in a study of cytomegalovirus exposure and HLA in healthy donors. Amplification used 60 Vbeta primers and 13 Jbeta primers. The assay was immunoSEQ multiplex PCR, and TCRdb's table has in-frame clones only and misses some. This sample has roughly 140,000 clones, with roughly three quarters found just once. What was sequenced was PBMCs. Every receptor here comes from a woman aged 45-60 years in good health and CMV-seronegative.

This sequence joins TRBV2 and TRBJ1-2; no clear D. The CDR3 is 11 amino acids. CDR1 SNHLY and CDR2 FYNNEI come from the germline V gene. V was shortened by 4 bases and J by 4 bases, with 4 bases between the two germline ends. Here the CDR3 DNA reads TGTGCCAGCAGTGGACTCTATGGCTACACCTTC. Residues: CASSGLYGYTF. Together with reference TRBV2 and TRBJ1-2, the CDR3 gives the full variable domain: EPEVTQTPSHQVTQMGQEVILRCVPISNHLYFYWYRQILGQKVEFLVSFYNNEISEKSEIFDDQFSVERPDGSNFTLKIRSTKLEDSAMYFCASSGLYGYTFGSGTRLTVV.

V gene TRBV5-1 combines with J gene TRBJ2-5, with TRBD2 matching over 8 bases. The trim removed 2 bases at V and 1 base at J, leaving 7 bases unmatched. Germline CDR1 and CDR2: SGHRS and YFSETQ. The CDR3 length is 16 residues. CDR3 protein: CASSFFGRATQETQYF. CDR3 in DNA: TGCGCCAGCAGCTTCTTCGGGAGGGCTACCCAAGAGACCCAGTACTTC.

This clone was observed a few times. V is TRBV7-3 and J is TRBJ2-1, with 7 bases identical to TRBD2. Germline V gives CDR1 SGHTA, CDR2 FQGTGA. CDR3 length: 13 residues. V gave up 4 bases and J gave up 9 bases; unmatched junction bases: 6. This chain's CDR3 is CASSSGGGSEQFF. In DNA, the CDR3 is TGTGCCAGCAGCTCGGGGGGAGGGAGTGAGCAGTTCTTC. Together with reference TRBV7-3 and TRBJ2-1, the CDR3 gives the full variable domain: GAGVSQTPSNKVTEKGKYVELRCDPISGHTALYWYRQSLGQGPEFLIYFQGTGAADDSGLPNDRFFAVRPEGSVSTLKIQRTERGDSAVYLCASSSGGGSEQFFGPGTRLTVL.

The chain couples TRBV19 to TRBJ2-7; D unclear. This CDR3 region has 13 residues. With 1 base removed from V and 6 bases from J, the gap between germline ends came to 10 bases. CDR1 LNHDA and CDR2 SQIVND come from the germline V gene (reference sequence). CDR3 sequence reads: CASSIAAPGEQYF. The CDR3 bases are TGTGCCAGTAGTATAGCCGCCCCGGGCGAGCAGTACTTC. The entire variable domain, with the rest obtained from reference TRBV19 and TRBJ2-7, is as follows: DGGITQSPKYLFRKEGQNVTLSCEQNLNHDAMYWYRQDPGQGLRLIYYSQIVNDFQKGDIAEGYSVSREKKESFPLTVTSAQKNPTAFYLCASSIAAPGEQYFGPGTRLTVT.

The chain uses TRBV6-5 and TRBJ2-3; the D is unclear. CDR1 and CDR2 (germline): MNHEY, SVGAGI. V was clipped by 2 bases and J by 7 bases, with 4 bases between them. The CDR3 totals 11 residues. CDR3 coding DNA: TGTGCCAGCAGTTACATCAATACGCAGTATTTT. It yields the protein CASSYINTQYF.

This chain joins TRBV2 and TRBJ2-7; D possibly corresponds to TRBD1 (5 bases). Germline V gene sequence: CDR1 SNHLY, CDR2 FYNNEI. The V gene lost 6 bases and the J gene lost 3 bases, with 18 bases spanning the gap. This CDR3 has 15 amino acids. The CDR3 DNA is TGTGCCAGCAGCGAACAAGCCAGGGTCTTCTACGAGCAGTACTTC. Protein product: CASSEQARVFYEQYF.

The chain links TRBV6-5 to TRBJ2-7, with D possibly TRBD1 on 5 matching bases. CDR3 size: 13 residues. From germline, CDR1 is MNHEY and CDR2 SVGAGI. V was trimmed by 6 bases and J by 1 base, leaving 10 bases between them. As DNA, the CDR3 is TGTGCCAGCAGCTGGACAACTTCCTACGAGCAGTACTTC. It translates to CASSWTTSYEQYF.

The V and J genes are TRBV6-5 and TRBJ2-3; D is ambiguous. The V and J ends lost 4 bases and 8 bases respectively, with 16 bases between them. The CDR3 covers 14 residues. The V gene's germline CDR1 is MNHEY and CDR2 SVGAGI. The CDR3 is CASSLSRVLGTQYF. The CDR3, as DNA: TGTGCCAGCAGTTTAAGTCGGGTTCTAGGTACGCAGTATTTT.

V is TRBV2 and J is TRBJ2-1; D not resolved. This CDR3 has 11 amino acids. Trimming shortened V by 6 bases and J by 4 bases, and 4 bases separated the two germline ends. CDR1 is SNHLY, CDR2 FYNNEI, per germline. The CDR3 sequence is CASSQYNEQFF. CDR3 bases: TGTGCCAGCAGCCAATACAATGAGCAGTTCTTC.

This clone appeared a few times. V is TRBV5-1 and J is TRBJ2-3; D remains unclear. Germline CDR1 is SGHRS and CDR2 is YFSETQ. V gave up 1 base and J gave up 6 bases, with 12 bases separating them. The CDR3 runs 14 residues. CDR3 amino acids: CASSLSGLVDTQYF. The CDR3 bases are TGCGCCAGCAGCTTGAGTGGGCTGGTGGATACGCAGTATTTT.

The V call is TRBV14, the J call TRBJ1-3; possibly TRBD1 for D (5 bases). The CDR3 runs to 15 residues. The germline V and J ends were trimmed by 1 base and 3 bases, with 10 bases remaining between them. Germline V gene sequence: CDR1 SGHDN, CDR2 FVKESK. CDR3 region: CASSQARGGGNTIYF. CDR3 nucleotide sequence: TGTGCCAGCAGCCAAGCTCGGGGGGGTGGAAACACCATATATTTT.

This rearrangement joins TRBV6-5 to TRBJ1-1; tentatively, D is TRBD1 (5 bases). Deletions cut 7 bases from V and 4 bases from J, with 7 bases between. The CDR3 extends over 11 amino acids. Germline CDR1 reads MNHEY; CDR2 reads SVGAGI. The CDR3 nucleotides are TGTGCCAGCACCGGGGGCACTGAAGCTTTCTTT. It is translated as CASTGGTEAFF.

This chain links TRBV7-9 with TRBJ1-6, with TRBD1 identical over 11 bases. There are 17 residues in the CDR3. V gave up 5 bases and J gave up 1 base; unmatched junction bases: 4. Germline CDR1 is SEHNR and CDR2 is FQNEAQ (reference sequence). The CDR3 coding sequence is TGTGCCAGCAGCAAGGGGACAGGGGGTTCCTATAATTCACCCCTCCACTTT. Encoded protein: CASSKGTGGSYNSPLHF.

The rearrangement links TRBV5-4 to TRBJ2-3; 10 nucleotides align to TRBD2. V dropped 4 bases and J dropped 3; count of bases not matched to a gene: 14. This CDR3 spans 18 amino acids. CDR1 SGHNT and CDR2 YYREEE come from the germline V gene (reference sequence). CDR3 nucleotides: TGTGCCAGCAGCGAGCGGGGGGGCCGTACTCTTTTGACAGATACGCAGTATTTT. Translation: CASSERGGRTLLTDTQYF.

This clone occurred a few times. The gene calls are TRBV5-1 and TRBJ2-6, with TRBD1 matching over 8 bases. Germline V gives CDR1 SGHRS, CDR2 YFSETQ. CDR3 size: 19 residues. With 4 bases clipped from V and 1 base from J, the junction kept 13 bases outside the gene matches. CDR3 loop: CASSPSGQGFLSGANVLTF. CDR3 coding DNA: TGCGCCAGCAGCCCGTCAGGACAGGGCTTCCTTTCTGGGGCCAACGTCCTGACTTTC.

This clone has more than one count but fewer than ten. The V call is TRBV5-1, the J call TRBJ1-2; maybe TRBD1 (5 bases). CDR3 length equals 14 residues. CDR1 and CDR2 (germline): SGHRS, YFSETQ. With 5 bases removed from V and 5 bases from J, the gap between germline ends came to 16 bases. CDR3 residues: CASSIGGAEYGYTF. In nucleotides, the CDR3 is TGCGCCAGCAGTATTGGAGGGGCGGAGTATGGCTACACCTTC.

Comments on this clone: A read error may produce the germline difference seen at one junction end. This sequence joins TRBV7-9 and TRBJ1-2; D is perhaps TRBD1 (6 bases). Per germline, CDR1 SEHNR and CDR2 FQNEAQ (reference sequence). The CDR3 runs 13 residues. The CDR3 reads CSSSFRGVEGYTF. CDR3 coding DNA: TGTTCCAGCAGCTTCAGGGGAGTGGAAGGCTACACCTTC.

The chain uses TRBV6-6 and TRBJ1-3; 7 bases are a match to TRBD1. This CDR3 has 15 amino acids. The germline gives CDR1 MNHNY, CDR2 SVGAGI (reference sequence). V shed 6 bases and J 2 bases; nucleotides not matched to a gene: 7. This CDR3 reads CASRGITGAGNTIYF. The CDR3 nucleotides are TGTGCCAGCAGGGGGATCACAGGGGCTGGAAACACCATATATTTT.

The V call is TRBV4-3, the J call TRBJ1-1; a possible D gene is TRBD1 (6 bases). Per the germline V gene, CDR1 is LGHNA and CDR2 is YSLEER. CDR3 length equals 13 residues. The ends were cut back, 5 bases at V and 0 bases at J, with 7 bases in the middle. DNA for the CDR3: TGCGCCAGCAGCTACAGGGTGAACACTGAAGCTTTCTTT. This sequence encodes CASSYRVNTEAFF.

The gene calls are TRBV13 and TRBJ1-2; TRBD1 matches at 12 bases. Per the germline V gene, CDR1 is PRHDT and CDR2 is FYEKMQ (reference sequence). Trimming at V came to 6 bases and at J to 8 bases, leaving 13 bases not matched to a gene. This CDR3 is 16 amino acids long. The CDR3 reads CASSFWDRGRGTGYTF. The CDR3 bases are TGTGCCAGCAGTTTCTGGGACAGGGGGCGCGGCACCGGCTACACCTTC.

The V gene is TRBV11-3, the J gene TRBJ2-1; 7 bases are a match to TRBD2. Germline loops: CDR1 SGHNT, CDR2 YENEEA. This CDR3 comprises 14 residues. V gave up 3 bases and J gave up 3 bases; unmatched junction bases: 2. In DNA, the CDR3 is TGTGCCAGCAGCTTCCGGGGGGACTACAATGAGCAGTTCTTC. The encoded protein is CASSFRGDYNEQFF. The whole variable domain, filled in from reference TRBV11-3 and TRBJ2-1, reads EAGVVQSPRYKIIEKKQPVAFWCNPISGHNTLYWYLQNLGQGPELLIRYENEEAVDDSQLPKDRFSAERLKGVDSTLKIQPAELGDSAVYLCASSFRGDYNEQFFGPGTRLTVL.

The V call is TRBV6-4, the J call TRBJ2-2, with 9 bases that match TRBD1. The CDR3 is 14 amino acids. CDR1 MRHNA and CDR2 SNTAGT come from the germline V gene. The junction had 2 bases not matched to a gene; V was cut back by 4 bases and J by 5 bases. CDR3 DNA sequence: TGTGCCAGCAGTGTTGGGACAGGGACCGGGGAGCTGTTTTTT. This gives the protein CASSVGTGTGELFF.

This chain uses TRBV7-2 with TRBJ2-7; TRBD1 is a possible D gene (5 bases). V shed 2 bases and J shed 6 bases, with 14 bases lying between them. CDR3 length: 14 amino acids. Germline lookup yields CDR1 SGHTA and CDR2 FQGNSA. The CDR3 nucleotides read TGTGCCAGCAGCTTAAAGGGGTGGGGCAGCGAGCAGTACTTC. Its translation is CASSLKGWGSEQYF.

This clone was detected once. The V gene is TRBV29-1, the J gene TRBJ2-1, with 9 bases that match TRBD1. The germline CDR1 and CDR2 sequences are SQVTM and ANQGSEA. Trimming took 6 bases from V and 4 from J; bases not matched to a gene: 10. The CDR3 totals 15 residues. This CDR3 reads CSVRTGAISYNEQFF. As DNA, the CDR3 is TGCAGCGTCCGGACAGGGGCTATTTCATACAATGAGCAGTTCTTC.

The CDR3 reads CASSPTGGPYNEQFF. The CDR3 DNA is TGTGCCAGCAGCCCCACAGGGGGCCCCTACAATGAGCAGTTCTTC. The chain is built from TRBV7-2 and TRBJ2-1, with TRBD1 matching 9 bases. With V trimmed by 5 bases and J by 2 bases, 4 bases remained unmatched. The germline CDR1 and CDR2 sequences are SGHTA and FQGNSA. This CDR3 region has 15 residues.

J is TRBJ2-3 and V is TRBV7-2, with TRBD1 identical over 7 bases. There are 14 residues in the CDR3. The ends lost 4 bases at V and 7 bases at J; junction bases unmatched: 8. Per germline, CDR1 SGHTA and CDR2 FQGNSA. For the CDR3, the DNA is TGTGCCAGCAGCTCGCCTAACAGGGGAAATACGCAGTATTTT. It is translated as CASSSPNRGNTQYF.

V is TRBV29-1 and J is TRBJ1-1; D call uncertain. The length of the CDR3 is 14 residues. The ends were cut back, 3 bases at V and 1 base at J, with 12 bases in the middle. Germline V gene data show CDR1 as SQVTM and CDR2 as ANQGSEA. CDR3 nucleotides: TGCAGCGTTGATTCTGGGCCCCAGAACACTGAAGCTTTCTTT. Amino acid sequence: CSVDSGPQNTEAFF.

This clone was seen a few times. This chain joins TRBV13 and TRBJ1-4, with D tentatively TRBD1 (6 bases). The CDR3 is 14 residues long. Trimming stripped 7 bases from V and 9 bases from J, with 18 bases between. Germline assignment: CDR1 PRHDT and CDR2 FYEKMQ (reference sequence). In nucleotides, the CDR3 is TGTGCCAGCAACCAGCGGGGGGGCCCGAAAAAACTGTTTTTT. Translated, it gives CASNQRGGPKKLFF. The full variable domain, rest sourced from reference TRBV13 and TRBJ1-4, is AAGVIQSPRHLIKEKRETATLKCYPIPRHDTVYWYQQGPGQDPQFLISFYEKMQSDKGSIPDRFSAQQFSDYHSELNMSSLELGDSALYFCASNQRGGPKKLFFGSGTQLSVL.

The rearrangement joins TRBV7-6 to TRBJ2-5; possibly TRBD1 for D (6 bases). The CDR3 spans 13 residues. Germline V gene sequence: CDR1 SGHVS, CDR2 FNYEAQ. V was clipped by 4 bases and J by 5 bases, with 11 bases between them. CDR3 in amino acids: CASSSGETETQYF. The CDR3, as DNA: TGTGCCAGCAGCTCAGGGGAGACGGAGACCCAGTACTTC.

J is TRBJ2-2 and V is TRBV5-1, with D maybe TRBD1 (6 bases). CDR3 size: 15 residues. CDR1 SGHRS and CDR2 YFSETQ come from the germline V gene. The ends were cut back, 0 bases at V and 5 bases at J, with 11 bases in the middle. CDR3 loop: CASSLDRVGTGELFF. CDR3 nucleotide sequence: TGCGCCAGCAGCTTGGACAGGGTAGGAACCGGGGAGCTGTTTTTT.

This clone appeared a few times. V is TRBV28 and J is TRBJ2-2, with TRBD2 matching over 8 bases. The CDR3 is 16 residues long. Trimming took 7 bases from V and 1 from J; bases not matched to a gene: 8. Per the germline V gene, CDR1 is MDHEN and CDR2 is SYDVKM. This CDR3 reads CASIYGGEENTGELFF. The CDR3 DNA sequence: TGTGCCAGCATCTACGGGGGGGAGGAGAACACCGGGGAGCTGTTTTTT.

The rearrangement joins TRBV5-1 to TRBJ2-7, with 9 bases identical to TRBD1. V lost 3 bases, J lost 4 bases, and 5 bases stayed unmatched. The CDR3 is made up of 14 amino acids. CDR1 is SGHRS and CDR2 is YFSETQ in the germline V gene. The chain's CDR3 is CASSSTGGHYEQYF. The CDR3 DNA reads TGCGCCAGCAGCTCGACAGGGGGGCATTACGAGCAGTACTTC.